The rows below give T cell receptor beta chains drawn from one sample of a study of blood T cell repertoires in COVID-19. Clones were read by immunoSEQ multiplex PCR, and TCRdb kept only the in-frame ones, dropping some. The sample includes about 380,000 clones, 90% of them seen just once. Sequencing was performed on peripheral blood. These receptors were obtained from a man between 18 and 29 years old with active or convalescent COVID-19. The CDR3 runs from the conserved cysteine through the conserved F or W. A D gene is named only where the DNA matches it firmly. Clone sizes are given selectively: once, few, many, or a class where the clone is expanded.

TRBD1	-	TRBV27	TRBJ1-6	CASSLRDRVSPLHF	TGTGCCAGCAGTTTAAGGGACAGGGTCTCACCCCTCCACTTT
TRBD1	-	TRBV2	TRBJ2-7	CARGTGMSYEQYF	TGTGCCAGGGGGACAGGGATGTCCTACGAGCAGTACTTC
TRBD1	-	TRBV27	TRBJ2-5	CASKQRVGTGGAGETQYF	TGTGCCAGCAAACAAAGGGTCGGGACAGGGGGCGCGGGGGAGACCCAGTACTTC
TRBD1	-	TRBV13	TRBJ1-1	CASSLDPGQGYGTEAFF	TGTGCCAGCAGCTTAGACCCGGGACAGGGTTATGGCACTGAAGCTTTCTTT
-	-	TRBV4-2	TRBJ2-1	CASSQDWAGHNEQFF	TGTGCCAGCAGCCAAGATTGGGCCGGCCACAATGAGCAGTTCTTC
TRBD2	-	TRBV19	TRBJ2-7	CASSIQTSGRHYEQYF	TGTGCCAGTAGTATTCAGACTAGCGGGAGGCACTACGAGCAGTACTTC
TRBD2	-	TRBV6-6	TRBJ2-4	CASSYSTGGKNIQYF	TGTGCCAGCAGTTACTCGACCGGGGGGAAAAACATTCAGTACTTC
-	-	TRBV28	TRBJ2-3	CASSFKPDTQYF	TGTGCCAGCAGTTTTAAGCCAGATACGCAGTATTTT
-	-	TRBV6-5	TRBJ1-2	CASSSPNNYGYTF	TGTGCCAGCAGTTCCCCCAATAACTATGGCTACACCTTC
TRBD1	-	TRBV29-1	TRBJ1-1	CSVSTGRNTEAFF	TGCAGCGTTTCGACAGGGCGAAATACTGAAGCTTTCTTT
-	-	TRBV5-6	TRBJ2-7	CASSLGFALTYEQYF	TGTGCCAGCAGCTTGGGCTTCGCGTTGACCTACGAGCAGTACTTC
-	-	TRBV28	TRBJ1-4	CASSPERLEKLFF	TGTGCCAGCAGCCCAGAGCGATTAGAAAAACTGTTTTTT
-	-	TRBV7-2	TRBJ2-7	CASSLAWRTDSYEQYF	TGTGCCAGCAGCTTAGCTTGGAGGACAGATTCCTACGAGCAGTACTTC
TRBD1	-	TRBV9	TRBJ1-2	CASSVAPGGIGYTF	TGTGCCAGCAGCGTAGCCCCAGGGGGTATCGGCTACACCTTC
-	-	TRBV28	TRBJ1-1	CASSRVGRVIPEAFF	TGTGCCAGCAGTCGTGTTGGCAGGGTCATCCCTGAAGCTTTCTTT
-	few	TRBV19	TRBJ1-5	CASSILSGSQPQHF	TGTGCCAGTAGTATTTTATCGGGATCTCAGCCCCAGCATTTT
-	-	TRBV3-1/TRBV3-2	TRBJ2-4	CASSHTSTGIAKNIQYF	TGTGCCAGCAGCCACACCAGCACAGGGATAGCCAAAAACATTCAGTACTTC
-	-	TRBV7-7	TRBJ2-2	CASSLSGGSYTGELFF	TGTGCCAGCAGCTTAAGTGGGGGGTCGTACACCGGGGAGCTGTTTTTT
-	-	TRBV28	TRBJ2-7	CASSLPQGPRDEQYF	TGTGCCAGCAGCCTCCCCCAGGGCCCTAGGGACGAGCAGTACTTC
-	-	TRBV2	TRBJ2-2	CASRVGQGELFF	TGTGCCAGCAGGGTCGGACAGGGGGAGCTGTTTTTT
-	-	TRBV3-1/TRBV3-2	TRBJ2-7	CASSQDPDKYYEQYF	TGTGCCAGCAGCCAAGATCCTGACAAGTACTACGAGCAGTACTTC
-	once	TRBV6-2/TRBV6-3	TRBJ1-1	CASSVPGVTSFF	TGTGCCAGCAGCGTACCAGGGGTTACGTCTTTCTTT
TRBD2	-	TRBV13	TRBJ2-3	CASSSAGETDTQYF	TGTGCCAGCAGCTCAGCGGGGGAGACAGATACGCAGTATTTT
TRBD2	-	TRBV7-6	TRBJ2-3	CASSLTGTSGGFGTDTQYF	TGTGCCAGCAGCTTAACCGGGACTAGCGGGGGGTTTGGCACAGATACGCAGTATTTT
-	-	TRBV19	TRBJ1-4	CASSIGSIGTREKLFF	TGTGCCAGTAGTATAGGGAGCATTGGTACTCGTGAAAAACTGTTTTTT
TRBD2	-	TRBV5-1	TRBJ2-3	CASSSPGLITDTQYF	TGCGCCAGCAGCTCGCCGGGACTAATAACAGATACGCAGTATTTT
TRBD1	few	TRBV29-1	TRBJ1-1	CSVTTGATEAFF	TGCAGCGTCACGACAGGGGCCACTGAAGCTTTCTTT
TRBD1	-	TRBV19	TRBJ2-6	CASSILGQGVPGANVLTF	TGTGCCAGTAGTATTTTGGGACAGGGGGTCCCTGGGGCCAACGTGCTGACTTTC
-	-	TRBV12-5	TRBJ2-1	CASGLRERSHEQFF	TGTGCTAGTGGTTTGAGGGAGCGATCCCATGAGCAGTTCTTC
-	-	TRBV7-9	TRBJ1-5	CASSLATGGYSNQPQHF	TGTGCCAGCAGCTTAGCTACAGGCGGATATAGCAATCAGCCCCAGCATTTT
-	-	TRBV7-9	TRBJ1-2	CASSLEKRRVGYTF	TGTGCCAGCAGCTTAGAGAAAAGGAGGGTTGGCTACACCTTC
TRBD2	-	TRBV6-2/TRBV6-3	TRBJ2-7	CASSYNFGRRSYEQYF	TGTGCCAGCAGTTACAACTTCGGGAGGCGGTCCTACGAGCAGTACTTC
-	-	TRBV6-5	TRBJ2-7	CASSRTRADEQYF	TGTGCCAGCAGTCGGACTCGGGCGGACGAGCAGTACTTC
-	-	TRBV28	TRBJ2-7	CASSQQPPEQYF	TGTGCCAGCAGCCAACAACCTCCCGAGCAGTACTTC
-	once	TRBV5-1	TRBJ1-2	CASSLDSAGNYGYTF	TGCGCCAGCAGCTTGGACTCCGCCGGGAACTATGGCTACACCTTC
-	-	TRBV28	TRBJ1-1	CASIKPRGNTEAFF	TGTGCCAGCATAAAGCCCAGAGGGAACACTGAAGCTTTCTTT
TRBD2	-	TRBV11-3	TRBJ2-1	CASSQGTSGSRYNNEQFF	TGTGCCAGCAGCCAAGGGACTAGCGGGAGTCGATACAACAATGAGCAGTTCTTC
TRBD2	-	TRBV24-1	TRBJ2-3	CATAGVGTDTQYF	TGTGCCACCGCGGGAGTGGGCACAGATACGCAGTATTTT
TRBD2	-	TRBV19	TRBJ2-1	CASSSGRSSYNEQFF	TGTGCCAGCTCTAGCGGACGGAGCTCCTACAATGAGCAGTTCTTC
TRBD1	few	TRBV7-6	TRBJ1-5	CASSTDRGFNQPQHF	TGTGCCAGCAGCACGGACAGGGGGTTCAATCAGCCCCAGCATTTT
-	once	TRBV7-2	TRBJ1-5	CASSGRGAQPQHF	TGTGCCAGCAGCGGCAGGGGCGCGCAGCCCCAGCATTTT
-	-	TRBV11-2	TRBJ2-6	CASSFSGSGANVLTF	TGTGCCAGCAGCTTTAGTGGCTCTGGGGCCAACGTCCTGACTTTC
TRBD1	few	TRBV5-1	TRBJ1-6	CASSLTGAYSPLHF	TGCGCCAGCAGCTTGACAGGGGCGTATTCACCCCTCCACTTT
TRBD1	-	TRBV6-5	TRBJ1-2	CASKRGLDYGYTF	TGTGCCAGCAAAAGGGGGCTAGACTATGGCTACACCTTC
-	-	TRBV5-1	TRBJ1-2	CASSVQQNGYTF	TGCGCCAGCAGCGTACAGCAAAATGGCTACACCTTC
TRBD2	-	TRBV3-1/TRBV3-2	TRBJ2-7	CASRPRGASGNYEQYF	TGTGCCAGCAGGCCTAGGGGGGCTAGCGGGAACTACGAGCAGTACTTC
TRBD1	few	TRBV5-4	TRBJ2-7	CASSPGRTGVPAEQYF	TGTGCCAGCAGTCCGGGACGGACAGGAGTACCGGCCGAGCAGTACTTC
-	-	TRBV6-1	TRBJ1-1	CASSEDLRTSADTEAFF	TGTGCCAGCAGTGAGGACCTGCGGACATCGGCGGACACTGAAGCTTTCTTT
-	-	TRBV10-3	TRBJ2-7	CAISQQGKTYEQYF	TGTGCCATCAGTCAACAGGGAAAAACCTACGAGCAGTACTTC
-	-	TRBV7-2	TRBJ2-4	CASSSRGHKNIQYF	TGTGCCAGCAGCTCACGAGGGCACAAAAACATTCAGTACTTC